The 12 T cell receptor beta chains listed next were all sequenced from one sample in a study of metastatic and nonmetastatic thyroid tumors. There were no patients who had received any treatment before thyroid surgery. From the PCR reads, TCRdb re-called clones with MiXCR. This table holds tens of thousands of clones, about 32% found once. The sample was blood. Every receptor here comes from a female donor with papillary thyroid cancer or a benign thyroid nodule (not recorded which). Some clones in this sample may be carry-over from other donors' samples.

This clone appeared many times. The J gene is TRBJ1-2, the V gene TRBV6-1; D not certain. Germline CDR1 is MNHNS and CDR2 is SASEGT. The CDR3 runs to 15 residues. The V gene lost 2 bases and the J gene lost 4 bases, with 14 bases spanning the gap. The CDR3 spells CASSESAHDSYGYTF. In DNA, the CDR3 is TGTGCCAGCAGTGAATCCGCGCACGATTCCTATGGCTACACCTTC.

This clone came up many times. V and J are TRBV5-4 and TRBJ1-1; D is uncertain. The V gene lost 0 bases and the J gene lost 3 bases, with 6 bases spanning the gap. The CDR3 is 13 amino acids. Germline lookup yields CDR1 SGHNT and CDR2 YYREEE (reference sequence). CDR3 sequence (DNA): TGTGCCAGCAGCTTGGTGGGAGACACTGAAGCTTTCTTT. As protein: CASSLVGDTEAFF.

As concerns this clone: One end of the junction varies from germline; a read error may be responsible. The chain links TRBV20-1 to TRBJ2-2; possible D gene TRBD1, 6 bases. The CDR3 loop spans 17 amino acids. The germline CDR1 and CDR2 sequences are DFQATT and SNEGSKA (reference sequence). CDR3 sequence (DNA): TGCAGTGATAGAGATCAGAAAAGGGGACAGAACACCGGGGAGCTGTTTTTT. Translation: CSDRDQKRGQNTGELFF.

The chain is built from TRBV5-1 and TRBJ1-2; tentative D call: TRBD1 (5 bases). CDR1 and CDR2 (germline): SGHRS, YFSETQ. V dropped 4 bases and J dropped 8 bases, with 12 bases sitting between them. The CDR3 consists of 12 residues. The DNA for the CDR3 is TGCGCCAGCAGCCAGGGTGCCGTGGGCTACACCTTC. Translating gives CASSQGAVGYTF.

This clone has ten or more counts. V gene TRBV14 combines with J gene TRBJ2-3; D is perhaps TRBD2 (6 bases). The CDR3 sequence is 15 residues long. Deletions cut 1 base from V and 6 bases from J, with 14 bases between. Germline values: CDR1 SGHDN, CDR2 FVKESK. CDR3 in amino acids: CASSQVGSSSDTQYF. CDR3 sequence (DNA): TGTGCCAGCAGCCAAGTCGGGAGTAGTAGTGATACGCAGTATTTT.

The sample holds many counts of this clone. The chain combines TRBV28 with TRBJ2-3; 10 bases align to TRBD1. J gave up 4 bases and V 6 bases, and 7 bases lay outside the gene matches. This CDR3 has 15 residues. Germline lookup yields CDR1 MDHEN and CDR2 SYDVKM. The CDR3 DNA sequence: TGTGCCAGCAGCCCCGGACAGGGGGAGGCAGATACGCAGTATTTT. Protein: CASSPGQGEADTQYF.

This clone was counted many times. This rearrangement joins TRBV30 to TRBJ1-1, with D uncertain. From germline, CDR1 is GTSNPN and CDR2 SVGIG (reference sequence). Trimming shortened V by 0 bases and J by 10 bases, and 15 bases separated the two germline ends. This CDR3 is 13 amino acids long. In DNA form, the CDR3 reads TGTGCCTGGAGTGTACGGGAGCCCGTGGGAGCTTTCTTT. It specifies CAWSVREPVGAFF.

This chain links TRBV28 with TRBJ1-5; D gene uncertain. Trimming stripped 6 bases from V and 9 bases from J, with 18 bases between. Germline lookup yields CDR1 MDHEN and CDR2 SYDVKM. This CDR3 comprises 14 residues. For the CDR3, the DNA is TGTGCCAGCAGAGATCCGGGAGGAGGTTTGCCCCAGCATTTT. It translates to CASRDPGGGLPQHF. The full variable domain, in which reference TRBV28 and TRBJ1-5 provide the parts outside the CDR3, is DVKVTQSSRYLVKRTGEKVFLECVQDMDHENMFWYRQDPGLGLRLIYFSYDVKMKEKGDIPEGYSVSREKKERFSLILESASTNQTSMYLCASRDPGGGLPQHFGDGTRLSIL.

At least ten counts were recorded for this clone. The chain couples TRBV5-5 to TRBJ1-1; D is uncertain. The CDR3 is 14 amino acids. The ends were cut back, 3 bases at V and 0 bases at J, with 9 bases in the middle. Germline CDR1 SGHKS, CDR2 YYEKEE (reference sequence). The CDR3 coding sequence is TGTGCCAGCAGCTACACGTCCCTGAACACTGAAGCTTTCTTT. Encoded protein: CASSYTSLNTEAFF. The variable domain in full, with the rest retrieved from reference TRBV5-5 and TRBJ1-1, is DAGVTQSPTHLIKTRGQQVTLRCSPISGHKSVSWYQQVLGQGPQFIFQYYEKEERGRGNFPDRFSARQFPNYSSELNVNALLLGDSALYLCASSYTSLNTEAFFGQGTRLTVV.

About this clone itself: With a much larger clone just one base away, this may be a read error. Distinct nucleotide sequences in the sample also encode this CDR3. The CDR3 loop reads CASSTGAGNTIYF. The CDR3 DNA follows: TGCGCCAGCAGCACAGGTGCTGGAAACACCATATATTTT. The chain joins TRBV5-1 to TRBJ1-3; weak D call: TRBD1 (5 bases). The CDR3 contains 13 residues. Germline CDR1 SGHRS, CDR2 YFSETQ. V was clipped by 4 bases and J by 2 bases, with 7 bases between them.

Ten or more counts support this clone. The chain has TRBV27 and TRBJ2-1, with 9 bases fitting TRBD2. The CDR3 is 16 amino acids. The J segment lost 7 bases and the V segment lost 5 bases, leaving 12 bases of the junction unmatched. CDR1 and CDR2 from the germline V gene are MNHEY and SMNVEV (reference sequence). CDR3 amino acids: CASSLLGGRARNEQFF. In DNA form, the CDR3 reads TGTGCCAGCAGTCTCCTGGGCGGGAGGGCGAGGAATGAGCAGTTCTTC.

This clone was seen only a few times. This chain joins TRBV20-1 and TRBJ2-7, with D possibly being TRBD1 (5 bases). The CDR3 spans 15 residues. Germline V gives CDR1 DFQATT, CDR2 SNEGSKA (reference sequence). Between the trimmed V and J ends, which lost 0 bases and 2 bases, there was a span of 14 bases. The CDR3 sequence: CSARDRDKGTYEQYF. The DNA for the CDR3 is TGCAGTGCTAGAGATCGAGATAAGGGGACCTACGAGCAGTACTTC.